This TCR beta chain was sequenced in a study of OX40 agonist ivuxolimab in advanced cancers. Notes on the study in general: Those patients achieving a partial response at 0.1-3.0 mg/kg showed among the lowest clonal expansion.

Per germline, CDR1 ENHRY and CDR2 SYGVKD. Losses at the gene ends were 7 bases for V and 6 bases for J; bases not matched to a gene: 3. This CDR3 is built from 11 residues. The study sampled blood at baseline, cycle 4 day 1, and cycle 7 day 1. As concerns this clone: Its antigen is currently unknown.

Method: immunoSEQ multiplex PCR; TCRdb's copy keeps in-frame clones and lacks some. The sample has about 10,000 clones; roughly three fifths are singletons. This receptor was identified in an adult with an advanced solid tumor such as melanoma, head and neck, liver or kidney cancer. The chain links TRBV10-3 to TRBJ2-7; 7 nucleotides line up with TRBD2. The specimen was CD4+ or CD8+ T cells sorted from blood, collected in a trial of the OX40 agonist ivuxolimab. This CDR3 reads CAITPGGEQYF. For the CDR3, the DNA is TGTGCCATCACCCCGGGGGGCGAGCAGTACTTC.